This T cell receptor (beta chain) came from a study of CD8 T cells in ankylosing spondylitis. TCRdb re-analysed the 5' RACE reads in MiXCR, keeping a single row per CDR3 protein. The sample includes just over 300,000 distinct CDR3 sequences, about 20% of them seen just once. This clonotype turned up a few times. As yet, its antigen is unknown. After removal of 0 bases from V and 2 bases from J, the junction contained 6 bases not matched to a gene. Looked up from germline, CDR1 is SGHRS and CDR2 is YFSETQ. The CDR3 is made up of 16 amino acids. Notes on the study in general: Earlier authors reported some of these motif variants in reactive arthritis synovial fluid and blood. Reportedly, significant enrichment of disease-linked clones occurred in matched ankylosing spondylitis synovial fluid.

The receptor comes from a female donor with ankylosing spondylitis or in good health (not recorded which). The chain recombines TRBV5-1 with TRBJ2-3; 7 bases fit TRBD1. Sequenced input: blood, either unsorted or a sorted T cell fraction (not recorded which). The CDR3 here is CASSLENRGTTDTQYF. Here the CDR3 DNA reads TGCGCCAGCAGCTTGGAAAACAGGGGTACCACAGATACGCAGTATTTT.